This TCR beta chain was documented in a study of OX40 agonist ivuxolimab in advanced cancers. Here immunoSEQ multiplex PCR was the method, and the copy in TCRdb shows in-frame clones only, minus some. The data contain about 34,000 clones, around 80% of them singletons. The germline V and J ends were trimmed by 4 bases and 3 bases, with 14 bases remaining between them. The CDR3 length is 16 residues. In germline, CDR1 is SGHRS, CDR2 YFSETQ. Source: CD4+ or CD8+ T cells sorted from blood, taken in a trial of the OX40 agonist ivuxolimab. The rearrangement links TRBV5-1 to TRBJ1-6; a weak D match, TRBD1 (5 bases). This receptor was obtained from an adult with an advanced solid tumor such as melanoma, head and neck, liver or kidney cancer. CDR3 bases: TGCGCCAGCAGCCCATGGGGGGAAATCTATAATTCACCCCTCCACTTT. Amino acid sequence: CASSPWGEIYNSPLHF.